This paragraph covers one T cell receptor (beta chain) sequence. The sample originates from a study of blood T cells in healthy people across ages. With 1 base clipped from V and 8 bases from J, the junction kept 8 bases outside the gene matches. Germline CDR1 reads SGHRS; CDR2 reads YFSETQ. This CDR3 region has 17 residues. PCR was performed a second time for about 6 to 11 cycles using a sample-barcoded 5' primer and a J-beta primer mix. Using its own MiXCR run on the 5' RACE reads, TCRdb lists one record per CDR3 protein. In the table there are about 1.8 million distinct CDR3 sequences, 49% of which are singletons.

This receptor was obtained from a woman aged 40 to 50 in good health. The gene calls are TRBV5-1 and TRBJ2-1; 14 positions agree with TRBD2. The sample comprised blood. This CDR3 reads CASSLRTSGGPGDEQFF. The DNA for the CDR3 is TGCGCCAGCAGCTTGAGGACTAGCGGGGGGCCGGGGGATGAGCAGTTCTTC.